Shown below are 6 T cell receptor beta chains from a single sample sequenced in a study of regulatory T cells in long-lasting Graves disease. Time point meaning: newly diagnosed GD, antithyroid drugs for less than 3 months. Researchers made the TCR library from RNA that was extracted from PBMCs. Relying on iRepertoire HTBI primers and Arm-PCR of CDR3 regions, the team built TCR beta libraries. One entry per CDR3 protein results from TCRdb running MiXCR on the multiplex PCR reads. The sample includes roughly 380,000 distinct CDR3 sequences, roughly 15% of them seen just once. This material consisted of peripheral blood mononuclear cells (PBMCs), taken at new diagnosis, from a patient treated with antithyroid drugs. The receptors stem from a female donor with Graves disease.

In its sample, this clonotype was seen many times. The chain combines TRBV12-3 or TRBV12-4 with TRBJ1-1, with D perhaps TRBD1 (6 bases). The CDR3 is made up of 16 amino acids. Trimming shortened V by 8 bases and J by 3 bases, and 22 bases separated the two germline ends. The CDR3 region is CASRGGTGNRDTEAFF. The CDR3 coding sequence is TGTGCCAGCCGTGGGGGCACAGGGAATAGGGACACTGAAGCTTTCTTT.

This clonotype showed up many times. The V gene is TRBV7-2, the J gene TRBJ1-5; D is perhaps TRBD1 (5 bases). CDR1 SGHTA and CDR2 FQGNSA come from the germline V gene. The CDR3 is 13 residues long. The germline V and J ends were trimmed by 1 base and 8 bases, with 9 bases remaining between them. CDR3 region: CASSLGGEEPQHF. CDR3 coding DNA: TGTGCCAGCAGCTTAGGGGGGGAGGAGCCCCAGCATTTT.

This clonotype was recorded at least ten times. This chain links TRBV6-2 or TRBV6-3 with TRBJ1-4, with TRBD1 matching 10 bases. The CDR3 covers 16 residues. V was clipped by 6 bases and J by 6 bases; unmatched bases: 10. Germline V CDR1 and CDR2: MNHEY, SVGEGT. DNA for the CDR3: TGTGCCAGCAGCTACCCGACAGGGGGCCCGGATGAAAAACTGTTTTTT. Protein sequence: CASSYPTGGPDEKLFF.

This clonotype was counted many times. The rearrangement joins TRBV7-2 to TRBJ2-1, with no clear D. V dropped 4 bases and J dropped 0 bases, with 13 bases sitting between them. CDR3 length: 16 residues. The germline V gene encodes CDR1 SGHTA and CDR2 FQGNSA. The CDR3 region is CASSWVGSASYNEQFF. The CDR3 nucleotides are TGTGCCAGCAGCTGGGTGGGAAGTGCCTCCTACAATGAGCAGTTCTTC.

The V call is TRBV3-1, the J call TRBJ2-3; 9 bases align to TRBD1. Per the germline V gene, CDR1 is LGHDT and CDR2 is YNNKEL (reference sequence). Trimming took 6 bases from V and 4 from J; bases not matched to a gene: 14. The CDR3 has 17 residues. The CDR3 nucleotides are TGTGCCAGCAGGGGTGCCGGGACAGGGAGTTTCGCAGATACGCAGTATTTT. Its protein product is CASRGAGTGSFADTQYF.

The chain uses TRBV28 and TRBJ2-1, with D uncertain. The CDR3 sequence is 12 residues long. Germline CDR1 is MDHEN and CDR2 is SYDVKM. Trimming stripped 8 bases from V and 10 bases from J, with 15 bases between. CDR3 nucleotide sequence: TGTGCCAGCGGGCCGCAGATAGGCGAGCAGTTCTTC. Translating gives CASGPQIGEQFF. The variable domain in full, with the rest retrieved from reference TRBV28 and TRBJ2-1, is DVKVTQSSRYLVKRTGEKVFLECVQDMDHENMFWYRQDPGLGLRLIYFSYDVKMKEKGDIPEGYSVSREKKERFSLILESASTNQTSMYLCASGPQIGEQFFGPGTRLTVL.